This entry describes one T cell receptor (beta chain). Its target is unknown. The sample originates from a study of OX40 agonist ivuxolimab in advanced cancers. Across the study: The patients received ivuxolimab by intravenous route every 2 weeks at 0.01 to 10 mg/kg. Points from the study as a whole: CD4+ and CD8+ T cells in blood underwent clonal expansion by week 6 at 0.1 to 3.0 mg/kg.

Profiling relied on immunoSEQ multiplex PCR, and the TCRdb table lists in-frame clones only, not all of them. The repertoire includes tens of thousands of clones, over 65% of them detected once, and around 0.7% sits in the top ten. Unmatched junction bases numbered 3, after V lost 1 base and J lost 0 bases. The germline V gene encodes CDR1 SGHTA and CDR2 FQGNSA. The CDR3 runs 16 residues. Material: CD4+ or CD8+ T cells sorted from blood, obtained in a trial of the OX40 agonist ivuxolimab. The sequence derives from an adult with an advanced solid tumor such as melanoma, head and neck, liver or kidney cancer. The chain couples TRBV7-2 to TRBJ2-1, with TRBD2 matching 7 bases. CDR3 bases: TGTGCCAGCAGCTTAGATGGGAGGGTCTCCTACAATGAGCAGTTCTTC. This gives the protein CASSLDGRVSYNEQFF.